The rows below give T cell receptor beta chains drawn from one sample of a study of high-grade serous ovarian cancer treatment subgroups. Generated by immunoSEQ multiplex PCR, the TCRdb table keeps only in-frame clones and is missing some. The sample lists a few thousand clones, under 70% occurring once. The sample was tumor tissue. These receptor sequences come from a human donor with high-grade serous ovarian cancer. Both conserved end residues are part of each CDR3. Each record gives: D gene, J gene, V gene, clone size, CDR3 DNA, CDR3 protein. The D gene is left open where the match is weak. Clone size appears in some rows only: once, few, many, or a class for an expanded clone.

D: TRBD1; J: TRBJ1-2; V: TRBV6-5; size: -; DNA: TGTGCCAGCAGCTTCGGACAGGGCCCGCTCTATGGCTACACCTTC; CDR3: CASSFGQGPLYGYTF
D: -; J: TRBJ1-4; V: TRBV9; size: -; DNA: TGTGCCAGCAGCCCCCCATGGAGTGAAAAACTGTTTTTT; CDR3: CASSPPWSEKLFF
D: -; J: TRBJ2-5; V: TRBV7-2; size: once; DNA: TGTGCCAGCAGCTTCGGCGGGACTGGGGAGACCCAGTACTTC; CDR3: CASSFGGTGETQYF
D: TRBD1; J: TRBJ1-2; V: TRBV10-2; size: -; DNA: TGCGCCAGCTGGGACCGGGACAGGGCCTTCTATGGCTACACCTTC; CDR3: CASWDRDRAFYGYTF
D: -; J: TRBJ1-2; V: TRBV29-1; size: -; DNA: TGCAGCGCCCGGGAGGCTGGGGGCGGTCATGGCTACACCTTC; CDR3: CSAREAGGGHGYTF
D: -; J: TRBJ2-3; V: TRBV5-4; size: -; DNA: TGTGCCAGCAGCCCGATCCCCAGAAACACAGATACGCAGTATTTT; CDR3: CASSPIPRNTDTQYF
D: -; J: TRBJ2-3; V: TRBV18; size: -; DNA: TGTGCCAGCTCAGAGATAAGAAAGGCGTCAGATACGCAGTATTTT; CDR3: CASSEIRKASDTQYF
D: -; J: TRBJ1-1; V: TRBV7-8; size: -; DNA: TGTGCCAGCAGCTCCCTCTTAAGCAACACTGAAGCTTTCTTT; CDR3: CASSSLLSNTEAFF
D: -; J: TRBJ2-1; V: TRBV11-2; size: few; DNA: TGTGCCAGCAGCTTATTAGAGGTATACAATGAGCAGTTCTTC; CDR3: CASSLLEVYNEQFF
D: -; J: TRBJ1-4; V: TRBV5-1; size: few; DNA: TGCGCCAGCAGCTTGGGTGGCAGGGAAGAAAAACTGTTTTTT; CDR3: CASSLGGREEKLFF
D: -; J: TRBJ1-4; V: TRBV5-4; size: -; DNA: TGTGCCAGCAGCTTGGTGCCCAACGAAAAACTGTTTTTT; CDR3: CASSLVPNEKLFF
D: -; J: TRBJ1-6; V: TRBV28; size: -; DNA: TGTGCCAGCAGCCGCCCGGACCGACTTGTTACACCCCTCCACTTT; CDR3: CASSRPDRLVTPLHF
D: -; J: TRBJ1-6; V: TRBV28; size: -; DNA: TGTGCCAGCAGCCGGGGGCAGGTCATTTATAATTCACCCCTCCACTTT; CDR3: CASSRGQVIYNSPLHF
D: TRBD1; J: TRBJ1-1; V: TRBV6-6; size: -; DNA: TGTGCCAGCAGTCGGACAGGGGGCAACACTGAAGCTTTCTTT; CDR3: CASSRTGGNTEAFF
D: -; J: TRBJ1-3; V: TRBV11-2; size: -; DNA: TGTGCCAGCAGCTTGGGGCAGCTTGACGGCACCATATATTTT; CDR3: CASSLGQLDGTIYF
D: -; J: TRBJ2-5; V: TRBV5-5; size: -; DNA: TGTGCCAGCAGCTTGGGGGGTCGAGGAACTGTAGAGACCCAGTACTTC; CDR3: CASSLGGRGTVETQYF